The rows below give T cell receptor beta chains drawn from one sample of a study of shared clonotypes between healthy human individuals. The repertoire was sequenced with immunoSEQ multiplex PCR; TCRdb's copy has only in-frame clones and lacks some. This sample has under 2.5 million clones, with around 92% found just once. The sequenced sample was naive CD4+ T cells from PBMCs. These receptor sequences come from a man younger than 30 in good health. Some clones in this sample may be carry-over from other donors' samples. The CDR3 runs from the conserved cysteine through the conserved F or W. A D gene is named only where the DNA matches it firmly.

j_call d_call v_call cdr3_aa cdr3_nt
TRBJ2-3 TRBD2 TRBV7-2 CASRRPGLAGDTQYF TGTGCCAGCAGGCGACCGGGACTAGCGGGAGATACGCAGTATTTT
TRBJ2-3 NA TRBV15 CATSDRGTQYF TGTGCCACCAGCGATAGAGGAACGCAGTATTTT
TRBJ2-1 NA TRBV11-2 CASSLREQFF TGTGCCAGCAGCTTAAGGGAGCAGTTCTTC
TRBJ2-3 TRBD2 TRBV6-5 CASKRGVRTDTQYF TGTGCCAGCAAGCGGGGGGTGCGCACAGATACGCAGTATTTT
TRBJ2-7 TRBD2 TRBV19 CASTGGTRIHEQYF TGTGCCAGCACTGGAGGGACTAGAATCCACGAGCAGTACTTC
TRBJ1-1 TRBD1 TRBV28 CASSLPPGQPLRGAFF TGTGCCAGCAGTTTACCTCCGGGACAGCCTTTGAGGGGAGCTTTCTTT
TRBJ2-7 TRBD1 TRBV7-6 CASSLPPRDRALSYEQYF TGTGCCAGCAGCTTACCGCCACGGGACAGGGCCCTCTCCTACGAGCAGTACTTC
TRBJ2-3 NA TRBV7-2 CASSLLGSTDTQYF TGTGCCAGCAGCTTATTAGGGAGCACAGATACGCAGTATTTT
TRBJ2-2 NA TRBV5-6 CASSHQGHLPLGKTGELFF TGTGCCAGCAGTCACCAGGGACACCTCCCCCTCGGGAAGACCGGGGAGCTGTTTTTT
TRBJ2-3 NA TRBV15 CATSKDGSTDTQYF TGTGCCACCAGCAAGGATGGCAGCACAGATACGCAGTATTTT
TRBJ1-4 NA TRBV28 CASSPPGKIWEKLFF TGTGCCAGCAGTCCTCCAGGGAAGATCTGGGAAAAACTGTTTTTT
TRBJ2-6 NA TRBV7-2 CASSLIGFVLTF TGTGCCAGCAGCTTAATAGGTTTCGTCCTGACTTTC
TRBJ1-2 NA TRBV29-1 CSVGQAVTNYGYTF TGCAGCGTTGGACAGGCGGTAACTAACTATGGCTACACCTTC
TRBJ2-5 TRBD2 TRBV14 CASSQAASGRVQETQYF TGTGCCAGCAGCCAAGCGGCGAGCGGGAGGGTACAAGAGACCCAGTACTTC
TRBJ1-3 NA TRBV11-2 CASSPLSRASGNTIYF TGTGCCAGCAGCCCTCTCAGTCGGGCCTCTGGAAACACCATATATTTT
TRBJ1-5 NA TRBV6-1 CASSGRDGLSNQPQHF TGTGCCAGCAGTGGCCGGGACGGCCTTAGCAATCAGCCCCAGCATTTT
TRBJ2-1 NA TRBV2 CASSLYRFNEQFF TGTGCCAGCAGTCTCTACAGATTCAATGAGCAGTTCTTC
TRBJ2-4 NA TRBV25-1 CASSDGPGAKNIQYF TGTGCCAGCAGTGATGGACCAGGGGCCAAAAACATTCAGTACTTC
TRBJ2-7 TRBD2 TRBV4-2 CASSPPGLAGVEQYF TGTGCCAGCAGCCCTCCGGGACTAGCGGGGGTGGAGCAGTACTTC
TRBJ2-5 NA TRBV28 CASSMGETQYF TGTGCCAGCAGCATGGGGGAGACCCAGTACTTC